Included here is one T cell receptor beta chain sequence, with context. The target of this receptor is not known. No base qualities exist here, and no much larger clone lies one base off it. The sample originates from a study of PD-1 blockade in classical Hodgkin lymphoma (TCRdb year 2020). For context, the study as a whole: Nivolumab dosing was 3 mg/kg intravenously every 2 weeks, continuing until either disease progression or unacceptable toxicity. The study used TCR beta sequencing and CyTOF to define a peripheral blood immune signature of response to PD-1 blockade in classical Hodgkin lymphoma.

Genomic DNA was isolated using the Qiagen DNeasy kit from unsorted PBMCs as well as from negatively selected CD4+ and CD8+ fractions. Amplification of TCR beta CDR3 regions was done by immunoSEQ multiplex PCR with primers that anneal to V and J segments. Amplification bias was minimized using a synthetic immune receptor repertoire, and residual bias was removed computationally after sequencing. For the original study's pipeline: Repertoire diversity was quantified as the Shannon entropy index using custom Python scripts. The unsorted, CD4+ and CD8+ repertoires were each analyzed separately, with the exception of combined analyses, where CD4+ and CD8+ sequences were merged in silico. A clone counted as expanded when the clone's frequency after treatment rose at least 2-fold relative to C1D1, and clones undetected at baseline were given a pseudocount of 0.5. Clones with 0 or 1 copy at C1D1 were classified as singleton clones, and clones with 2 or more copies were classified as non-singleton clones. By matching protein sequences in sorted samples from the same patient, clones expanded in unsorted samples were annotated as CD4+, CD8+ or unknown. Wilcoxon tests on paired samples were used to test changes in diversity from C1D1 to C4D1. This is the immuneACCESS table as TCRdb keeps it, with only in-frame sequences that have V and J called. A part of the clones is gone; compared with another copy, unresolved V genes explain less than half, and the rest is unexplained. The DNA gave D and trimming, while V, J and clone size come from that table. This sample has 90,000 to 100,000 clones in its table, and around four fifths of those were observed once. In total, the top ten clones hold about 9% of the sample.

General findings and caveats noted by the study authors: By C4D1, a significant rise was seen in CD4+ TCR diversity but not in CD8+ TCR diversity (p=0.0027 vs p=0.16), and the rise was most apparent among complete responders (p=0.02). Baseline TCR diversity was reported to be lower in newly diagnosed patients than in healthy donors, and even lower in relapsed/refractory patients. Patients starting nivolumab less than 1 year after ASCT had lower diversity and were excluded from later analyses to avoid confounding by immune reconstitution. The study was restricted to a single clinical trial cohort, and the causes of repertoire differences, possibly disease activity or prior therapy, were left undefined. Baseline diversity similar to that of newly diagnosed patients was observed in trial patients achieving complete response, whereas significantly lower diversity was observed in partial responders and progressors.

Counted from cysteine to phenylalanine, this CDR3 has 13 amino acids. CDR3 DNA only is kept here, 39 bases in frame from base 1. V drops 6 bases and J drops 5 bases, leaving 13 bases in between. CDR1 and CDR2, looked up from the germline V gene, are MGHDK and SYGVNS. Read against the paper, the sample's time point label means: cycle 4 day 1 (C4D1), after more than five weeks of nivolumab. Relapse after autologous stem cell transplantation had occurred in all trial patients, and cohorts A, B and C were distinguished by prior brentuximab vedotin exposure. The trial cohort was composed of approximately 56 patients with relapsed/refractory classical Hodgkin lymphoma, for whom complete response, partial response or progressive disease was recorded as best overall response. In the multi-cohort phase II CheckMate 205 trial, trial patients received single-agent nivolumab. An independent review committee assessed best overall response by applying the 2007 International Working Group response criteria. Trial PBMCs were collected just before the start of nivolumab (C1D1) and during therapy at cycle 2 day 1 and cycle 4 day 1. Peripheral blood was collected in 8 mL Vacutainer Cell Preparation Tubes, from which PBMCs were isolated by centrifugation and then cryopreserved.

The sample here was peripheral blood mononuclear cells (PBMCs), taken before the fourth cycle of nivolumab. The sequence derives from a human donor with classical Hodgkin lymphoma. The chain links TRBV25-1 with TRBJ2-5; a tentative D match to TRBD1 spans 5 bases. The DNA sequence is TGTGCCAGCAGACAAGGGGTTTTGGAGACCCAGTACTTC. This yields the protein CASRQGVLETQYF.